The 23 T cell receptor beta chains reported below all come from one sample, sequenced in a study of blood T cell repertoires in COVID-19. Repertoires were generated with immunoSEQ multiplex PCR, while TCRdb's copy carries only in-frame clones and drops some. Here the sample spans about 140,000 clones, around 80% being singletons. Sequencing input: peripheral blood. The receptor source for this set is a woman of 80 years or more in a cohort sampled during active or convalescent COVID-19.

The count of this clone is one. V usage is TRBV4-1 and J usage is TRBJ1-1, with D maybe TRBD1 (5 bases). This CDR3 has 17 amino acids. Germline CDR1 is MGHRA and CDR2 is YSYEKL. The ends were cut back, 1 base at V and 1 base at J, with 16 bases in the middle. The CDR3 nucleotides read TGCGCCAGCAGCCAAGTCTCCCAGGGCAGGGAGAACACTGAAGCTTTCTTT. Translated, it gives CASSQVSQGRENTEAFF.

The CDR3 DNA follows: TGTGCCAGCAGTTGGCGGGACAGGGGTATGGAGTTCTTC. This codes for CASSWRDRGMEFF. The chain carries TRBV27 and TRBJ2-1, with 10 nucleotides matching TRBD1. V trimming: 4 bases; J trimming: 14 bases; junction bases outside the gene matches: 8. The CDR3 runs 13 residues. From germline, CDR1 is MNHEY and CDR2 SMNVEV (reference sequence).

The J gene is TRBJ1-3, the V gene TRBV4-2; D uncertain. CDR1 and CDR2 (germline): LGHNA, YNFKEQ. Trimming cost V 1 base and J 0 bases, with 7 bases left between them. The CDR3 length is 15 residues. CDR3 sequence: CASSQGHPSGNTIYF. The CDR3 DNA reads TGTGCCAGCAGCCAAGGACACCCCTCTGGAAACACCATATATTTT.

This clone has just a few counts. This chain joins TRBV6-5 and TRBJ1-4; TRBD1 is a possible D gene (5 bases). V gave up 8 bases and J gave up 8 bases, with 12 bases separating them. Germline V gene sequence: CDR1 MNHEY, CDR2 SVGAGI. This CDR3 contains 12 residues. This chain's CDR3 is CASRTGGEKLFF. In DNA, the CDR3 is TGTGCCAGCCGGACCGGGGGGGAAAAACTGTTTTTT.

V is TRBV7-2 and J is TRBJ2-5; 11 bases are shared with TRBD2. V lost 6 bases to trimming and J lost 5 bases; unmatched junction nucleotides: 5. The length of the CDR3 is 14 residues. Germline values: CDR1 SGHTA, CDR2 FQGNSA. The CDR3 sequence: CASRLAGGWETQYF. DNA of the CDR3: TGTGCCAGCAGGCTAGCGGGGGGATGGGAGACCCAGTACTTC.

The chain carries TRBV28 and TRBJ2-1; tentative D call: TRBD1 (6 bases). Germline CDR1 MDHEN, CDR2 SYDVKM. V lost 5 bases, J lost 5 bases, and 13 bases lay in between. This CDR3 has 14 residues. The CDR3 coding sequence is TGTGCCAGCAGTGTCTACAGGGCGCACAATGAGCAGTTCTTC. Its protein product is CASSVYRAHNEQFF.

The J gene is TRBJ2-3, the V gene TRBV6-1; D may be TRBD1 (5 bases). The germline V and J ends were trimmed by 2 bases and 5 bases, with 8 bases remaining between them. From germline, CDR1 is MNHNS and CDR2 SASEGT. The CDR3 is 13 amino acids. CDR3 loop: CASSELGQDTQYF. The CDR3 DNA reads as TGTGCCAGCAGTGAATTAGGACAAGATACGCAGTATTTT.

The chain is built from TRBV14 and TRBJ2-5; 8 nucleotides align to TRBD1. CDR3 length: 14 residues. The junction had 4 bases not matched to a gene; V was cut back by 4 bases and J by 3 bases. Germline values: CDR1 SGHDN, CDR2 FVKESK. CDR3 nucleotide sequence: TGTGCCAGCAGCCGTTGGACAGGGAAAGAGACCCAGTACTTC. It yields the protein CASSRWTGKETQYF. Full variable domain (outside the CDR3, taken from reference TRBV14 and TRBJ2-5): EAGVTQFPSHSVIEKGQTVTLRCDPISGHDNLYWYRRVMGKEIKFLLHFVKESKQDESGMPNNRFLAERTGGTYSTLKVQPAELEDSGVYFCASSRWTGKETQYFGPGTRLLVL.

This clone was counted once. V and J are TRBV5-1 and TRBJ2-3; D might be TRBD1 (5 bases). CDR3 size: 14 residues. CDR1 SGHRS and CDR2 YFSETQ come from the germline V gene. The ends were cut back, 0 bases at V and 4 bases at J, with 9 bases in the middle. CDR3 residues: CASSLGGSPDTQYF. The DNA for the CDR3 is TGCGCCAGCAGCTTGGGGGGCTCACCAGATACGCAGTATTTT.

CDR3 amino acids: CASSPNGLPNEKLFF. DNA of the CDR3: TGTGCCAGCAGCCCCAACGGGTTACCGAATGAAAAACTGTTTTTT. The rearrangement joins TRBV7-2 to TRBJ1-4; D is ambiguous. V was pared by 5 bases and J by 5 bases, with 15 bases between. The CDR3 sequence is 15 residues long. The germline gives CDR1 SGHTA, CDR2 FQGNSA.

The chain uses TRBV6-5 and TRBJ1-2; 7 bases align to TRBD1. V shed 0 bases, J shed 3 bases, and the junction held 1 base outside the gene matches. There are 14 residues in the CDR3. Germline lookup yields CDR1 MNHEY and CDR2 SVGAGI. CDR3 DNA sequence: TGTGCCAGCAGTTACTCGGGACAGCACTATGGCTACACCTTC. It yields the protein CASSYSGQHYGYTF.

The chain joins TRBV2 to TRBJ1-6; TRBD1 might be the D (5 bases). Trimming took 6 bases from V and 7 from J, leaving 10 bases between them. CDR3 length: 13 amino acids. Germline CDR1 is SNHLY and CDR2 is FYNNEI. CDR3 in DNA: TGTGCCAGCAGGGCCAACAGGAATTCACCCCTCCACTTT. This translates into CASRANRNSPLHF. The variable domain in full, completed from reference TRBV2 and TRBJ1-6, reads EPEVTQTPSHQVTQMGQEVILRCVPISNHLYFYWYRQILGQKVEFLVSFYNNEISEKSEIFDDQFSVERPDGSNFTLKIRSTKLEDSAMYFCASRANRNSPLHFGNGTRLTVT.

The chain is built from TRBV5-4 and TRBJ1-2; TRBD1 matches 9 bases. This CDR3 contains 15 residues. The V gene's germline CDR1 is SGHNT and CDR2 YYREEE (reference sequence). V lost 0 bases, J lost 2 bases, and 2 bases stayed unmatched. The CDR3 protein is CASSLGGTGNYGYTF. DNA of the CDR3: TGTGCCAGCAGCTTGGGAGGGACAGGGAACTATGGCTACACCTTC.

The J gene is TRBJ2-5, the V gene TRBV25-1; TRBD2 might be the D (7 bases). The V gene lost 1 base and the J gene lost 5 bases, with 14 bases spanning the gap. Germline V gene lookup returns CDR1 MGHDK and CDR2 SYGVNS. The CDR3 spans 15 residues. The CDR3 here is CASSEWRGGPETQYF. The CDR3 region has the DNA TGTGCCAGCAGTGAATGGCGCGGGGGCCCGGAGACCCAGTACTTC. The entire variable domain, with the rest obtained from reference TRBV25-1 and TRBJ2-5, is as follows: EADIYQTPRYLVIGTGKKITLECSQTMGHDKMYWYQQDPGMELHLIHYSYGVNSTEKGDLSSESTVSRIRTEHFPLTLESARPSHTSQYLCASSEWRGGPETQYFGPGTRLLVL.

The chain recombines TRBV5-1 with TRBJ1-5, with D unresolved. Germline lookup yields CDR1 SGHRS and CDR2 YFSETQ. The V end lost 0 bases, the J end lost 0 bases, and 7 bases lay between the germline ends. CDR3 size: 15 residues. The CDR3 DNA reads TGCGCCAGCAGCTTGGGAGGAGATAGCAATCAGCCCCAGCATTTT. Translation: CASSLGGDSNQPQHF.

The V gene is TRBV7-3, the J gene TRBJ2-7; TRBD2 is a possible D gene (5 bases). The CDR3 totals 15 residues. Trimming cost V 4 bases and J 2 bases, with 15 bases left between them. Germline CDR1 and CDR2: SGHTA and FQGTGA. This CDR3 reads CASSSYPTTTYEQYV. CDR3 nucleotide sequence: TGTGCCAGCAGCTCCTACCCGACTACCACCTACGAGCAGTACGTC.

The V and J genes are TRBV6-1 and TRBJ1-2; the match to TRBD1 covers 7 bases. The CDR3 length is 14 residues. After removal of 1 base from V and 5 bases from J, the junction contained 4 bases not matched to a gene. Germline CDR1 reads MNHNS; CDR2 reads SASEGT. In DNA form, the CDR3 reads TGTGCCAGCAGTGAAGGGACAGGCGGGTATGGCTACACCTTC. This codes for CASSEGTGGYGYTF.

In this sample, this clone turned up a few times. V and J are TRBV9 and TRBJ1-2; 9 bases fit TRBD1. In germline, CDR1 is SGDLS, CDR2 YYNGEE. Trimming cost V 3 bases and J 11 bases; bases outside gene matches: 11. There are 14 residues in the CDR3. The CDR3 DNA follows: TGTGCCAGCAGCGCGAATTACAGACAGGGGGTGTACACCTTC. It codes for CASSANYRQGVYTF.

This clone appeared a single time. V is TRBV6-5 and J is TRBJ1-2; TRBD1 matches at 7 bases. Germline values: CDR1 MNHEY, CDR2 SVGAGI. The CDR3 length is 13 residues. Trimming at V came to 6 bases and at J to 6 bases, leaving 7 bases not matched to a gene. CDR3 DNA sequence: TGTGCCAGCAGCCAGACAGGGTCCCATGGCTACACCTTC. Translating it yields CASSQTGSHGYTF.

Written as DNA, the CDR3 is TGTGCCATCAGAGGGGGCCCAAATGCTAACTATGGCTACACCTTC. This encodes CAIRGGPNANYGYTF. The V and J genes are TRBV10-3 and TRBJ1-2; 7 bases line up with TRBD1. With 6 bases clipped from V and 0 bases from J, the junction kept 7 bases outside the gene matches. Per the germline V gene, CDR1 is ENHRY and CDR2 is SYGVKD. CDR3 length: 15 residues.

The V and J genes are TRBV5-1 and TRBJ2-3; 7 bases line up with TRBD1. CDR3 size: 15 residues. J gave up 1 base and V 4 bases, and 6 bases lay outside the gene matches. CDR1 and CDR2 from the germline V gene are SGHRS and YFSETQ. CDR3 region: CASSRAGTGTDTQYF. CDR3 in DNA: TGCGCCAGCAGCAGGGCCGGGACAGGCACAGATACGCAGTATTTT.

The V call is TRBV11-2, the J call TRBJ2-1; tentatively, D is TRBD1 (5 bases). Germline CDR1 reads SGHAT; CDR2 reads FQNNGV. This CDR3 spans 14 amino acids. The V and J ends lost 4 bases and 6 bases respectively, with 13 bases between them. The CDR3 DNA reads TGTGCCAGCAGCTCCCAGACAGCCACCAATGAGCAGTTCTTC. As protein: CASSSQTATNEQFF.

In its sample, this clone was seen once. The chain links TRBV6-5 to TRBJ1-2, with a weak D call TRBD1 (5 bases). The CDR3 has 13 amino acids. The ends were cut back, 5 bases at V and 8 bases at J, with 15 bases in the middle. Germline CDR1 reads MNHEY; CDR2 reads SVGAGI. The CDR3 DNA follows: TGTGCCAGCAGTCCTACGGGACTGGAAGGCTACACCTTC. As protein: CASSPTGLEGYTF.